These 14 T cell receptor beta chains came from one sample sequenced in a study of blood T cell repertoires in COVID-19. The assay was immunoSEQ multiplex PCR, and TCRdb's table has in-frame clones only and misses some. The sample includes some 60,000 clones, roughly 92% of them seen just once. Sequenced material: peripheral blood. Receptor source: a human donor in a cohort sampled during active COVID-19.

The chain is built from TRBV15 and TRBJ1-4, with 7 bases aligning to TRBD1. V trimming: 3 bases; J trimming: 11 bases; junction bases outside the gene matches: 15. Germline CDR1 LNHNV, CDR2 YYDKDF (reference sequence). The length of the CDR3 is 16 residues. The CDR3 DNA follows: TGTGCCACCAGCAGCTCAGTAGACAGGGAGTTGGGCAAACTGTTTTTT. This sequence encodes CATSSSVDRELGKLFF.

The chain is built from TRBV15 and TRBJ1-2; no firm D call. There are 13 residues in the CDR3. Germline V CDR1 and CDR2: LNHNV, YYDKDF (reference sequence). V was shortened by 0 bases and J by 8 bases, with 10 bases between the two germline ends. The CDR3 loop reads CATSRDQAGGYTF. DNA for the CDR3: TGTGCCACCAGCAGAGATCAAGCGGGGGGCTACACCTTC.

The CDR3 region is CAIRDSGTFYEQYF. The CDR3 DNA is TGTGCCATCAGGGACAGCGGGACGTTCTACGAGCAGTACTTC. V is TRBV10-3 and J is TRBJ2-7, with D possibly being TRBD2 (7 bases). V gave up 6 bases and J gave up 3 bases, with 15 bases separating them. From germline, CDR1 is ENHRY and CDR2 SYGVKD. CDR3 length: 14 amino acids.

The chain carries TRBV24-1 and TRBJ2-2, with 12 bases that match TRBD2. The CDR3 extends over 15 amino acids. V shed 6 bases, J shed 7 bases, and the junction held 5 bases outside the gene matches. CDR1 is KGHDR, CDR2 SFDVKD, per germline. Here the CDR3 reads CATSSSGRADGELFF. CDR3 bases: TGTGCCACCAGTTCTAGCGGGAGGGCCGACGGGGAGCTGTTTTTT.

The gene calls are TRBV12-5 and TRBJ2-5; D possibly corresponds to TRBD1 (6 bases). This CDR3 has 14 amino acids. Trimming left V 1 base short and J 3 bases short, with 9 bases between. CDR1 and CDR2 (germline): LGHNT, FRNRAP. The CDR3 sequence: CASGLAWTEETQYF. In DNA, the CDR3 is TGTGCTAGTGGTTTGGCTTGGACAGAAGAGACCCAGTACTTC.

V gene TRBV10-3 combines with J gene TRBJ2-1; D possibly corresponds to TRBD2 (6 bases). This CDR3 is built from 15 residues. Germline lookup yields CDR1 ENHRY and CDR2 SYGVKD. Trimming cost V 0 bases and J 4 bases, with 10 bases left between them. The CDR3 DNA sequence: TGTGCCATCAGTGAGTCTCGGGAGCGATACAATGAGCAGTTCTTC. Its translation: CAISESRERYNEQFF.

V is TRBV7-8 and J is TRBJ1-4; the match to TRBD1 covers 8 bases. V lost 0 bases, J lost 8 bases, and 5 bases stayed unmatched. The CDR3 spans 15 residues. Germline V gene sequence: CDR1 SGHVS, CDR2 FQNEAQ. The CDR3 DNA follows: TGTGCCAGCAGCTTAGCCGGGACAGGCAGGGAAAAACTGTTTTTT. Protein sequence: CASSLAGTGREKLFF.

The V call is TRBV6-1, the J call TRBJ2-7, with D maybe TRBD2 (6 bases). The germline gives CDR1 MNHNS, CDR2 SASEGT. Trimming left V 3 bases short and J 5 bases short, with 17 bases between. This CDR3 contains 15 residues. The chain's CDR3 is CASSEGSGLTDEQYF. CDR3 nucleotide sequence: TGTGCCAGCAGTGAGGGTAGCGGTCTTACGGACGAGCAGTACTTC.

V usage is TRBV6-5 and J usage is TRBJ2-7, with 9 bases that match TRBD1. CDR3 length equals 15 residues. The junction had 8 bases not matched to a gene; V was cut back by 3 bases and J by 5 bases. Germline values: CDR1 MNHEY, CDR2 SVGAGI. The CDR3 bases are TGTGCCAGCAGTTATATTAGGGACAGGGTCAACGAGCAGTACTTC. Protein sequence: CASSYIRDRVNEQYF.

The V gene is TRBV6-1, the J gene TRBJ2-2; 7 bases map to TRBD1. This CDR3 has 17 residues. Losses at the gene ends were 0 bases for V and 0 bases for J; bases not matched to a gene: 4. CDR1 is MNHNS and CDR2 is SASEGT in the germline V gene. Here the CDR3 reads CASSEASGTANTGELFF. CDR3 nucleotide sequence: TGTGCCAGCAGTGAAGCATCCGGGACAGCGAACACCGGGGAGCTGTTTTTT.

The V gene is TRBV3-1 (or the pseudogene TRBV3-2), the J gene TRBJ2-1; TRBD2 matches 14 bases. This CDR3 contains 15 residues. Germline trimming cut 7 bases from V and 7 bases from J; bases unmatched to any gene: 6. CDR1 and CDR2 from the germline V gene are LGHDT and YNNKEL (reference sequence). The CDR3 loop is CASTRTSGGRNEQFF. DNA for the CDR3: TGTGCCAGCACCCGGACTAGCGGGGGGAGGAATGAGCAGTTCTTC.

The rearrangement uses TRBV29-1 and TRBJ2-2; TRBD2 is a possible D gene (5 bases). The germline gives CDR1 SQVTM, CDR2 ANQGSEA. This CDR3 is built from 11 residues. This CDR3 reads CAVRGTGELFF. CDR3 nucleotide sequence: TGCGCCGTCCGGGGCACCGGGGAGCTGTTTTTT.

This rearrangement joins TRBV5-1 to TRBJ2-3, with TRBD2 as a possible D gene (7 bases). This CDR3 has 15 amino acids. V dropped 1 base and J dropped 2 bases, with 11 bases sitting between them. From germline, CDR1 is SGHRS and CDR2 YFSETQ. The CDR3: CASSLSGGPTDTQYF. CDR3 nucleotide sequence: TGCGCCAGCAGCTTGTCGGGGGGCCCCACAGATACGCAGTATTTT.

This chain joins TRBV9 and TRBJ2-3; 11 bases fit TRBD2. The germline V gene encodes CDR1 SGDLS and CDR2 YYNGEE. The CDR3 is made up of 17 amino acids. The J segment lost 4 bases and the V segment lost 3 bases, leaving 10 bases of the junction unmatched. The DNA for the CDR3 is TGTGCCAGCAGCGCTGAGAGACTAGCGGGGAATTCAGATACGCAGTATTTT. As protein: CASSAERLAGNSDTQYF.